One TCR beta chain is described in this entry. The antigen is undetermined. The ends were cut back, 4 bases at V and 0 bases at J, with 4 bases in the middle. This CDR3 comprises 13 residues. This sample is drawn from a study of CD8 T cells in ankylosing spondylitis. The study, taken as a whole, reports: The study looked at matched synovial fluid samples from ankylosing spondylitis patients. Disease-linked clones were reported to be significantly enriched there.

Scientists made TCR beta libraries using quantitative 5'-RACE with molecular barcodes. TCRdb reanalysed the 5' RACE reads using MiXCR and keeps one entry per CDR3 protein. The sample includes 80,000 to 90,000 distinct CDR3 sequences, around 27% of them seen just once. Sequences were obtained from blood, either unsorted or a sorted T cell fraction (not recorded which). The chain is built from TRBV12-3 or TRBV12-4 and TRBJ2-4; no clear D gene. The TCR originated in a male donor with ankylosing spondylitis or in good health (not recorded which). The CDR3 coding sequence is TGTGCCAGCAGTTCCCTAGCCAAAAACATTCAGTACTTC. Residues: CASSSLAKNIQYF.